The 5 T cell receptor beta chains below were found in one sample sequenced in a study of cytomegalovirus exposure and HLA in healthy donors. The PCR employed 60 Vbeta primers together with 13 Jbeta primers. Using immunoSEQ multiplex PCR, the repertoire was profiled, and TCRdb retains in-frame clones only, with some absent. The sample includes over 150,000 clones, approximately 81% seen only once; the top ten take over 2%. Sequencing was done on a sample of PBMCs. The receptors originated from a woman aged 25 to 45 in good health and CMV-seronegative.

V usage is TRBV28 and J usage is TRBJ2-7, with TRBD1 identical over 9 bases. V was pared by 5 bases and J by 5 bases, with 7 bases of the junction left unmatched. This CDR3 has 14 amino acids. The V gene's germline CDR1 is MDHEN and CDR2 SYDVKM. The CDR3 sequence is CASSTGTGQHEQYF. CDR3 in DNA: TGTGCCAGCAGTACCGGGACAGGGCAGCACGAGCAGTACTTC.

The genes are TRBV4-3 and TRBJ2-3; TRBD2 agrees at 11 bases. CDR3 length: 15 residues. The ends lost 1 base at V and 6 bases at J; junction bases unmatched: 3. The germline V gene encodes CDR1 LGHNA and CDR2 YSLEER. CDR3 sequence (DNA): TGCGCCAGCAGCCAAGTAGCGGGGGGGCAGGATACGCAGTATTTT. It specifies CASSQVAGGQDTQYF.

The chain recombines TRBV28 with TRBJ2-3; TRBD2 matches at 7 bases. This CDR3 has 16 amino acids. J was trimmed by 6 bases and V by 1 base; bases with no gene match: 10. Germline CDR1 MDHEN, CDR2 SYDVKM. The CDR3 DNA reads as TGTGCCAGCAGTTTATCCCGGACTAGGGGTAGGGATACGCAGTATTTT. It codes for CASSLSRTRGRDTQYF.

The chain combines TRBV27 with TRBJ2-2; D perhaps matches TRBD2 (6 bases). Germline V CDR1 and CDR2: MNHEY, SMNVEV (reference sequence). The CDR3 has 18 residues. V was shortened by 4 bases and J by 2 bases, with 20 bases between the two germline ends. The CDR3 spells CASSSLGGPFFNTGELFF. The DNA of the CDR3 is TGTGCCAGCAGTTCCCTCGGGGGACCGTTCTTCAACACCGGGGAGCTGTTTTTT.

J is TRBJ2-1 and V is TRBV5-4; 10 positions match TRBD2. CDR1 and CDR2 (germline): SGHNT, YYREEE (reference sequence). The CDR3 length is 20 residues. The J segment lost 0 bases and the V segment lost 2 bases, leaving 14 bases of the junction unmatched. The CDR3 coding sequence is TGTGCCAGCAGCTTCATGGTCTTAGCGGGGGGCTCGAGCTCCTACAATGAGCAGTTCTTC. As protein: CASSFMVLAGGSSSYNEQFF.